What follows are 5 T cell receptor beta chains derived from one specimen sequenced in a study of blood T cell repertoires in COVID-19. Assay: immunoSEQ multiplex PCR; the TCRdb copy retains only in-frame clones and omits some. The sample holds some 450,000 clones, approximately 88% seen once. Sequenced material: peripheral blood. Every receptor here comes from a woman between 45 and 60 years old with COVID-19, enrolled during active disease.

The V gene is TRBV28, the J gene TRBJ2-5, with D possibly being TRBD2 (5 bases). In germline, CDR1 is MDHEN, CDR2 SYDVKM. This CDR3 is built from 13 residues. Between the trimmed V and J ends, which lost 5 bases and 5 bases, there was a span of 12 bases. CDR3 sequence: CASSVTGMETQYF. DNA of the CDR3: TGTGCCAGCAGTGTAACGGGGATGGAGACCCAGTACTTC.

The genes are TRBV20-1 and TRBJ2-7, with D maybe TRBD1 (6 bases). V lost 3 bases, J lost 2 bases, and 14 bases lay in between. CDR3 length: 14 residues. Germline V gene lookup returns CDR1 DFQATT and CDR2 SNEGSKA (reference sequence). In DNA form, the CDR3 reads TGCAGTGCTAGTTCCCCCAGGGGAACCTACGAGCAGTACTTC. Translation gives CSASSPRGTYEQYF.

This chain links TRBV2 with TRBJ2-1; 7 bases are shared with TRBD1. This CDR3 region has 20 residues. After removal of 6 bases from V and 5 bases from J, the junction contained 25 bases not matched to a gene. The V gene's germline CDR1 is SNHLY and CDR2 FYNNEI. In DNA form, the CDR3 reads TGTGCCAGCAGGGGACCTTCTGGGGGCTCGGTACTTGGGACAGACAATGAGCAGTTCTTC. Translated: CASRGPSGGSVLGTDNEQFF.

The chain has TRBV27 and TRBJ1-3; possibly TRBD1 for D (6 bases). CDR1 is MNHEY, CDR2 SMNVEV, per germline (reference sequence). Trimming left V 7 bases short and J 0 bases short, with 16 bases between. This CDR3 comprises 16 residues. CDR3 DNA sequence: TGTGCCAGCAAGGGGGGGAGGGGGAACTCTGGAAACACCATATATTTT. Protein product: CASKGGRGNSGNTIYF.

In this sample, this clone turned up once. The rearrangement links TRBV29-1 to TRBJ1-3; no clear D. CDR1 is SQVTM, CDR2 ANQGSEA, per germline. The CDR3 is 13 residues long. With 7 bases removed from V and 5 bases from J, the gap between germline ends came to 15 bases. The DNA for the CDR3 is TGCAGCGCTCTCCTCGCACTGCGAAACACCATATATTTT. This sequence encodes CSALLALRNTIYF.